The next 3 T cell receptor beta chains were all read from a single sample in a study of beta chain features in type 1 diabetes. Their cognate antigens are unknown. As every portion of the isolated RNA was reverse transcribed, the sequencing read expressed TCRB transcripts. Sequencing used immunoSEQ multiplex PCR; TCRdb keeps in-frame clones, though not all of them. This table has 200,000 to 250,000 clones, around 13% appearing once. Findings of the study overall: Shortening of TCRB CDR3s, moderate but significant, appeared in all four CD4+ subsets of Type 1 diabetes patients.

Material: naive CD4+ T cells from blood. The receptors come from a man younger than 45 with type 1 diabetes.

V and J are TRBV15 and TRBJ2-7; D is possibly TRBD2 (6 bases). Germline CDR1 and CDR2: LNHNV and YYDKDF (reference sequence). Trimming removed 0 bases from V and 2 bases from J, with 17 bases in between. CDR3 size: 17 residues. CDR3 sequence (DNA): TGTGCCACCAGCAGAGATCTGCAGCGGGCCCGAGCCTACGAGCAGTACTTC. Protein sequence: CATSRDLQRARAYEQYF.

The chain uses TRBV5-1 and TRBJ2-1, with D possibly being TRBD1 (6 bases). The CDR3 runs 13 residues. CDR1 and CDR2 (germline): SGHRS, YFSETQ. The V and J ends lost 4 bases and 5 bases respectively, with 10 bases between them. The CDR3 region has the DNA TGCGCCAGCAGCACTGGACAGCACAATGAGCAGTTCTTC. Translated: CASSTGQHNEQFF.

V gene TRBV30 combines with J gene TRBJ1-2, with D hard to call. Trimming pared 3 bases from V and 2 bases from J, leaving 10 bases between. The CDR3 runs 13 residues. Germline V gene sequence: CDR1 GTSNPN, CDR2 SVGIG (reference sequence). CDR3 in amino acids: CAWSAKRNYGYTF. The CDR3, as DNA: TGTGCCTGGAGCGCCAAGAGAAACTATGGCTACACCTTC.